This T cell receptor beta chain was obtained from a study of blood T cell repertoires in COVID-19. Sequencing used immunoSEQ multiplex PCR; TCRdb keeps in-frame clones, though not all of them. In the table there are tens of thousands of clones, about 88% of which are singletons. Only one count was recorded for this clone. The specimen was peripheral blood. The receptor comes from a man aged 45 to 65 with acute or convalescent COVID-19.

CDR3 nucleotides: TGTGCCAGTAGTATAGATGGAGGCAACCTGAACACTGAAGCTTTCTTT. Protein: CASSIDGGNLNTEAFF. The gene calls are TRBV19 and TRBJ1-1; no definite D call. The CDR3 covers 16 residues. V gave up 0 bases and J gave up 0 bases, with 11 bases separating them. Germline-derived CDR1 and CDR2 are LNHDA and SQIVND (reference sequence).